A selection of T cell receptor beta chains follows, all from one sample in a study of blood T cell repertoires in COVID-19. The table came from immunoSEQ multiplex PCR; TCRdb's copy has only in-frame clones and leaves some out. The repertoire holds about 97,000 clones, with 75% to 95% as singletons. Sequenced sample: peripheral blood. These receptors came from a man aged 18-30 years with acute or convalescent COVID-19. CDR3s include the opening cysteine and the closing phenylalanine or tryptophan. A D gene is named only where the DNA matches it firmly. Some rows have no size entry. The others give once, few or many, or a class for an expanded clone.

D	size	length	V	J	DNA	CDR3
NA	NA	13	TRBV10-2	TRBJ1-4	TGCGCCAGCAGTGAGTCTAAGGAGGAAAAACTGTTTTTT	CASSESKEEKLFF
TRBD1	NA	16	TRBV30	TRBJ2-3	TGTGCCTGGGGAACCGGGACAGGGGACGGCACAGATACGCAGTATTTT	CAWGTGTGDGTDTQYF
NA	NA	11	TRBV29-1	TRBJ2-7	TGCAGCGTTGGACTCAGGGGCGAGCAGTACTTC	CSVGLRGEQYF
NA	NA	11	TRBV20-1	TRBJ2-5	TGCAGTGCTAGAGAGCGAGAGACCCAGTACTTC	CSARERETQYF
NA	once	14	TRBV27	TRBJ2-1	TGTGCCAGCAGTTTACCGGACAGACACAATGAGCAGTTCTTC	CASSLPDRHNEQFF
TRBD1	few	15	TRBV30	TRBJ1-5	TGTGCCTGGAAAAGACAGGGGGCGGGCAATCAGCCCCAGCATTTT	CAWKRQGAGNQPQHF
TRBD1	NA	16	TRBV5-4	TRBJ2-7	TGTGCCAGCAGCCATGGGACAGGGGATAGGGTGTACGAGCAGTACTTC	CASSHGTGDRVYEQYF
TRBD2	NA	17	TRBV19	TRBJ2-7	TGTGCCAGTAGTATCGTGGGACTAGCGGGGGCCCGAGGGAAGCAGTACTTC	CASSIVGLAGARGKQYF
TRBD2	NA	18	TRBV19	TRBJ2-1	TGTGCCAGTAGTATTGGGCTAGCGGGGGGGCGCCTGTACAATGAGCAGTTCTTC	CASSIGLAGGRLYNEQFF
NA	NA	14	TRBV5-4	TRBJ1-1	TGTGCCAGCAGCTTTGACATTTTGAACACTGAAGCTTTCTTT	CASSFDILNTEAFF
TRBD1	NA	14	TRBV12-5	TRBJ1-2	TGTGCTAGTGGCACCGAACAGGGGGCTCATGGCTACACCTTC	CASGTEQGAHGYTF